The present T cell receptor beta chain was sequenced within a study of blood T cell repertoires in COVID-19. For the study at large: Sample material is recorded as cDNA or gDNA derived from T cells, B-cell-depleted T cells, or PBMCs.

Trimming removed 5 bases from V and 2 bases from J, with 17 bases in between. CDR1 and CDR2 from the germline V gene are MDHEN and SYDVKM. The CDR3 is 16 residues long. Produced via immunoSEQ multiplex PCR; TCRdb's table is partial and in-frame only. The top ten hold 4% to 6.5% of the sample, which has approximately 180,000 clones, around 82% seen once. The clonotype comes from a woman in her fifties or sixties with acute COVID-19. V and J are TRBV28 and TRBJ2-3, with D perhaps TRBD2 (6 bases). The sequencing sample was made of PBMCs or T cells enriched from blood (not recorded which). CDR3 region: CASSHLRDSHTDTQYF. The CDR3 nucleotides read TGTGCCAGCAGTCATCTCCGGGACTCCCACACAGATACGCAGTATTTT.